The T cell receptor beta chain under discussion was sequenced for a study of identical twins. The CDR3 has 11 residues. With 4 bases clipped from V and 8 bases from J, the junction kept 2 bases outside the gene matches. Germline CDR1 DFQATT, CDR2 SNEGSKA (reference sequence). Overall study findings and caveats: Diverse VJ usage suggested most zero-insertion clonotypes were not invariant T cells.

This clonotype was observed a handful of times. Its antigen is undetermined. TCRdb fed the 5' RACE reads into MiXCR, producing one record per CDR3 protein. The table records 650,000 to 750,000 distinct CDR3 sequences, over 20% of them present only once. These same records also appear under a second study, on T cells expressing NK-cell markers. Per that study: Seven of the eight sequenced donors were HCMV-seropositive; one was seronegative. Dominant NKG2C+ clonotypes in six donors made up about 1.0-7.0% of CD8+ T cells.

V gene TRBV20-1 combines with J gene TRBJ2-1, with 7 bases matching TRBD2. The TCR originated in a woman aged 18 to 35 in good health. The sequenced sample consisted of PBMCs. DNA of the CDR3: TGCAGTGCTATTGGGGGGGATGAGCAGTTCTTC. Translation gives CSAIGGDEQFF.